A single sample is the source of the 4 T cell receptor beta chains below, sequenced in a study of T-cell memory formation after mild COVID-19. TCRdb reprocessed the 5' RACE reads via MiXCR and lists one record per CDR3 protein. The sample lists approximately 560,000 distinct CDR3 sequences; roughly 17% were seen once. The material sequenced was PBMCs or a T cell subset sorted from them (not recorded which). The receptor set was obtained from an adult woman who had mild COVID-19 (a few samples of this study predate the infection). Cell type and time point are not known.

The J gene is TRBJ2-1, the V gene TRBV11-2; D is possibly TRBD2 (7 bases). The CDR3 loop spans 16 amino acids. With 5 bases removed from V and 7 bases from J, the gap between germline ends came to 21 bases. Germline loops: CDR1 SGHAT, CDR2 FQNNGV. The CDR3 protein is CASSPYWGGLKNEQFF. CDR3 DNA: TGTGCCAGCAGCCCCTACTGGGGGGGGCTTAAGAATGAGCAGTTCTTC. The whole variable domain, filled in from reference TRBV11-2 and TRBJ2-1, reads EAGVAQSPRYKIIEKRQSVAFWCNPISGHATLYWYQQILGQGPKLLIQFQNNGVVDDSQLPKDRFSAERLKGVDSTLKIQPAKLEDSAVYLCASSPYWGGLKNEQFFGPGTRLTVL.

This clonotype was counted ten times or more. The rearrangement links TRBV7-2 to TRBJ2-5; D perhaps matches TRBD2 (6 bases). The CDR3 covers 15 residues. From germline, CDR1 is SGHTA and CDR2 FQGNSA. Trimming left V 3 bases short and J 5 bases short, with 16 bases between. The CDR3 nucleotides are TGTGCCAGCAGCTTCGTCGGTGGAGGGCAGGAGACCCAGTACTTC. Translating gives CASSFVGGGQETQYF.

The sample holds a few counts of this clonotype. The V gene is TRBV7-9, the J gene TRBJ2-2; 11 bases agree with TRBD2. With V trimmed by 5 bases and J by 4 bases, 3 bases remained unmatched. The CDR3 loop spans 15 amino acids. Germline V gene sequence: CDR1 SEHNR, CDR2 FQNEAQ (reference sequence). This chain's CDR3 is CASSRLAGFTGELFF. The DNA for the CDR3 is TGTGCCAGCAGCCGACTAGCGGGATTCACCGGGGAGCTGTTTTTT. The full variable domain, in which reference TRBV7-9 and TRBJ2-2 provide the parts outside the CDR3, is DTGVSQNPRHKITKRGQNVTFRCDPISEHNRLYWYRQTLGQGPEFLTYFQNEAQLEKSRLLSDRFSAERPKGSFSTLEIQRTEQGDSAMYLCASSRLAGFTGELFFGEGSRLTVL.

This clonotype was seen more than once but under ten times. The chain's CDR3 is CASSLRLGRQETQYF. CDR3 coding DNA: TGTGCCAGCAGCCTCCGACTAGGGCGGCAAGAGACCCAGTACTTC. The chain is built from TRBV14 and TRBJ2-5, with TRBD2 as a possible D gene (6 bases). V shed 4 bases and J shed 2 bases, with 14 bases lying between them. Germline values: CDR1 SGHDN, CDR2 FVKESK. The CDR3 covers 15 residues.